This T cell receptor (beta chain) appears in the sequencing data of a study of blood T cell repertoires in COVID-19. This clone showed up just once. The table came from immunoSEQ multiplex PCR; TCRdb's copy has only in-frame clones and leaves some out. The sample includes more than 150,000 clones, 65% to 85% seen only once; the top ten take 10% to 15%. CDR1 and CDR2 from the germline V gene are SEHNR and FQNEAQ (reference sequence). The CDR3 sequence is 14 residues long. J lost 5 bases, V lost 7 bases, and 9 bases had no gene match. Sequencing was done on a sample of PBMCs or T cells enriched from blood (not recorded which). This clonotype originated in a woman aged 55-70 years who had recovered from COVID-19. The chain uses TRBV7-9 and TRBJ2-5, with TRBD2 matching over 8 bases. The CDR3 protein is CASIEWASGETQYF. The CDR3 DNA is TGTGCCAGCATCGAATGGGCTAGCGGGGAGACCCAGTACTTC. Full variable domain (rest looked up from reference TRBV7-9 and TRBJ2-5): DTGVSQNPRHKITKRGQNVTFRCDPISEHNRLYWYRQTLGQGPEFLTYFQNEAQLEKSRLLSDRFSAERPKGSFSTLEIQRTEQGDSAMYLCASIEWASGETQYFGPGTRLLVL.